A single sample gave rise to the 12 T cell receptor beta chains below, sequenced in a study of T cell responses to AZD1222 COVID-19 vaccine. Using immunoSEQ multiplex PCR, the repertoire was profiled, and TCRdb retains in-frame clones only, with some absent. The repertoire holds roughly 150,000 clones, with 88% as singletons. The sample here was peripheral blood, taken on day 0 of AZD1222 vaccination. These TCRs come from an adult in good health.

The rearrangement joins TRBV6-5 to TRBJ1-5, with D perhaps matching TRBD1 (6 bases). V was trimmed by 6 bases and J by 3 bases, leaving 15 bases between them. The CDR3 is 15 residues long. Germline lookup yields CDR1 MNHEY and CDR2 SVGAGI. CDR3 nucleotides: TGTGCCAGCAGGGGGGCGGCGATGTACAATCAGCCCCAGCATTTT. Translation: CASRGAAMYNQPQHF.

This clone was recorded a few times. The chain links TRBV2 to TRBJ1-5; D gene ambiguous. V was trimmed by 6 bases and J by 0 bases, leaving 12 bases between them. The CDR3 totals 15 residues. Germline V gene data show CDR1 as SNHLY and CDR2 as FYNNEI. The CDR3 sequence is CASRTGISSNQPQHF. CDR3 DNA: TGTGCCAGCAGGACCGGGATAAGTAGCAATCAGCCCCAGCATTTT.

This chain uses TRBV5-4 with TRBJ2-1, with TRBD2 identical over 9 bases. The CDR3 covers 17 residues. Trimming took 3 bases from V and 1 from J; bases not matched to a gene: 8. The germline gives CDR1 SGHNT, CDR2 YYREEE (reference sequence). CDR3 in amino acids: CASSSGGAGGSYNEQFF. Written as DNA, the CDR3 is TGTGCCAGCAGCTCTGGAGGAGCGGGGGGTTCCTACAATGAGCAGTTCTTC.

This chain links TRBV6-4 with TRBJ1-6; 10 bases align to TRBD1. The V segment lost 4 bases and the J segment 7 bases; nucleotides outside the gene matches: 4. CDR1 MRHNA and CDR2 SNTAGT come from the germline V gene. CDR3 length equals 15 residues. CDR3 loop: CASSARDRGNSPLHF. Written as DNA, the CDR3 is TGTGCCAGCAGTGCCCGGGACAGGGGAAATTCACCCCTCCACTTT.

The rearrangement links TRBV6-6 to TRBJ1-4; TRBD1 matches at 7 bases. This CDR3 contains 15 residues. The V gene's germline CDR1 is MNHNY and CDR2 SVGAGI (reference sequence). The V segment lost 5 bases and the J segment 8 bases; nucleotides outside the gene matches: 11. The CDR3 DNA is TGTGCCAGCAGTCCCGGGCTACCCAGGGGGGAAAAACTGTTTTTT. Protein: CASSPGLPRGEKLFF.

The rearrangement uses TRBV3-1 (or the pseudogene TRBV3-2) and TRBJ2-1; D perhaps matches TRBD2 (5 bases). Between the trimmed V and J ends, which lost 0 bases and 7 bases, there was a span of 19 bases. This CDR3 contains 17 residues. Germline V gene data show CDR1 as LGHDT and CDR2 as YNNKEL (reference sequence). CDR3 sequence: CASSQDRQRHLKNEQFF. In nucleotides, the CDR3 is TGTGCCAGCAGCCAAGATCGGCAGCGGCATCTAAAAAATGAGCAGTTCTTC.

This clone was observed a single time. The rearrangement links TRBV6-2 or TRBV6-3 to TRBJ2-1; 9 bases line up with TRBD1. V shed 2 bases and J 5 bases; nucleotides not matched to a gene: 7. This CDR3 has 16 residues. CDR1 and CDR2 from the germline V gene are MNHEY and SVGEGT. CDR3 residues: CASSYERDRVNNEQFF. DNA for the CDR3: TGTGCCAGCAGTTACGAAAGGGACAGGGTCAACAATGAGCAGTTCTTC.

This chain links TRBV28 with TRBJ1-2; D remains ambiguous. Germline loops: CDR1 MDHEN, CDR2 SYDVKM. Trimming removed 3 bases from V and 8 bases from J, with 10 bases in between. The CDR3 contains 12 residues. The CDR3 loop is CASSFGSTGYTF. The DNA for the CDR3 is TGTGCCAGCAGTTTTGGGAGCACAGGCTACACCTTC.

The V call is TRBV4-1, the J call TRBJ1-2; possibly TRBD1 for D (6 bases). Germline V gene data show CDR1 as MGHRA and CDR2 as YSYEKL. The CDR3 extends over 17 amino acids. Trimming left V 0 bases short and J 6 bases short, with 20 bases between. In nucleotides, the CDR3 is TGCGCCAGCAGCCAAGATAGCGGGGGCTTGAGTGGAGATGGCTACACCTTC. Translating gives CASSQDSGGLSGDGYTF.

V usage is TRBV7-2 and J usage is TRBJ1-1, with D possibly being TRBD1 (6 bases). V was pared by 5 bases and J by 7 bases, with 11 bases between. Per the germline V gene, CDR1 is SGHTA and CDR2 is FQGNSA. The CDR3 spans 12 residues. This chain's CDR3 is CASSLRQVEAFF. Written as DNA, the CDR3 is TGTGCCAGCAGCCTACGACAGGTTGAAGCTTTCTTT.

There are a few counts of this clone. The chain combines TRBV7-9 with TRBJ1-2; D may be TRBD1 (6 bases). The V gene's germline CDR1 is SEHNR and CDR2 FQNEAQ (reference sequence). CDR3 length: 14 residues. Trimming took off 3 bases at V and 4 bases at J, with 12 bases between the two ends. CDR3 sequence (DNA): TGTGCCAGCAGCTTCGCAGGGGCCCCCTATGGCTACACCTTC. Encoded protein: CASSFAGAPYGYTF. The entire variable domain, with the rest obtained from reference TRBV7-9 and TRBJ1-2, is as follows: DTGVSQNPRHKITKRGQNVTFRCDPISEHNRLYWYRQTLGQGPEFLTYFQNEAQLEKSRLLSDRFSAERPKGSFSTLEIQRTEQGDSAMYLCASSFAGAPYGYTFGSGTRLTVV.

The rearrangement joins TRBV9 to TRBJ1-3; the D is unclear. The CDR3 contains 14 residues. Germline-derived CDR1 and CDR2 are SGDLS and YYNGEE. Trimming removed 0 bases at V and 4 bases at J, with 8 bases between. The CDR3 spells CASSVVGGGNTIYF. CDR3 nucleotide sequence: TGTGCCAGCAGCGTAGTAGGAGGCGGAAACACCATATATTTT. Drawing the rest from reference TRBV9 and TRBJ1-3, the complete variable domain is DSGVTQTPKHLITATGQRVTLRCSPRSGDLSVYWYQQSLDQGLQFLIQYYNGEERAKGNILERFSAQQFPDLHSELNLSSLELGDSALYFCASSVVGGGNTIYFGEGSWLTVV.